This TCR beta chain was documented in a study of cytomegalovirus exposure and HLA in healthy donors. In the study overall: According to later analysis, the same platform produced the 90 to 150 validation and approximately 700 first-cohort repertoires.

Germline V gene data show CDR1 as SGHRS and CDR2 as YFSETQ. V shed 2 bases and J shed 5 bases, with 10 bases lying between them. This CDR3 is built from 13 residues. A remark on this clone: What it recognizes is unknown.

Sequencing used immunoSEQ multiplex PCR; TCRdb keeps in-frame clones, though not all of them. The table records 150,000 to 200,000 clones, 85% of them present only once. Study outcomes and limitations: For cytomegalovirus status, the classifier reportedly gave diagnoses with high specificity and sensitivity.

V is TRBV5-1 and J is TRBJ1-1, with a possible D match to TRBD1 (5 bases). The TCR sequence derives from a man between 18 and 29 years old in good health and CMV-seropositive. Sample: PBMCs. CDR3 in DNA: TGCGCCAGCAGCTTCGAGGGGAGGACTGAAGCTTTCTTT. The encoded protein is CASSFEGRTEAFF.